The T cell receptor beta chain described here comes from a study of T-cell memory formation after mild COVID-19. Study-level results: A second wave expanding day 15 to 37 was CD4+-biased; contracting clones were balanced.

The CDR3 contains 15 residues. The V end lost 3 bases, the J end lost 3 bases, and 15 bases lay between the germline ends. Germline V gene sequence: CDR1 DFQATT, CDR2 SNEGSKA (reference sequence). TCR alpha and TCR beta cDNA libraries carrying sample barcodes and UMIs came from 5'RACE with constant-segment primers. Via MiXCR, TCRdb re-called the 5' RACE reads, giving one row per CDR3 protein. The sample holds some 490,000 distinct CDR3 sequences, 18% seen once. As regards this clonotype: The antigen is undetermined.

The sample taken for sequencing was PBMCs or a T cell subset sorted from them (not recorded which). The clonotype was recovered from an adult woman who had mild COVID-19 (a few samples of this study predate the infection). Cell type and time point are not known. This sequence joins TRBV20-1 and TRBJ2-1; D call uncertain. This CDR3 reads CSASRLRRDYNEQFF. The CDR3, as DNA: TGCAGTGCTAGTAGGTTAAGGAGAGACTACAATGAGCAGTTCTTC.